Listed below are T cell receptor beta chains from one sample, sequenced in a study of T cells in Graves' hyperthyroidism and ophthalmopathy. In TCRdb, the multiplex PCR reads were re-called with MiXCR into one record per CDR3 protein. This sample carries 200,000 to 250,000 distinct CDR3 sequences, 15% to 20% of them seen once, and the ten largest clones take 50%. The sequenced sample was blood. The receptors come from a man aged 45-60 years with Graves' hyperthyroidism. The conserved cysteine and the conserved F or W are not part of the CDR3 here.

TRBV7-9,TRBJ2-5,ASSMTSAQETQY
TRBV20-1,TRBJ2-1,SAPGLSSYNEQF
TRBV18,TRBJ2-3,ASSGGTSGSGTDTQY
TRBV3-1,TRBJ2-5,ASSQDLAGETQY
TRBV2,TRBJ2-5,ASSEVLGDQETQY
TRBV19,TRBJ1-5,ASSKARDQPQH
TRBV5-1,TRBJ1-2,ASSLGRTGNYGYT
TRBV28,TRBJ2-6,ASSVRQGGEANVLT
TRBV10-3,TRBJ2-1,AISEKGAGGTYNEQF
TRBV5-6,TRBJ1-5,ASSLGGHSNQPQH
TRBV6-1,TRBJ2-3,ASSSIAGTPDTQY
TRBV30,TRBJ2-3,AWNSGYGTGRDTQY
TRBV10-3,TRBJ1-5,AISEGLTNQPQH
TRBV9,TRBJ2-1,ASSPQISGSNEQF
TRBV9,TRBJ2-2,ASSVQAGHTGELF
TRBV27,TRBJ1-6,ASSQGRDHSPLH
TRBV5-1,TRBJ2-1,ASSLAGNEQF
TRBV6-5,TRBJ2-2,ASSYGATGELF
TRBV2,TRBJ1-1,ASLRRGSTEAF
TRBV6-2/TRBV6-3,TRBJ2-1,ASSYNGGRGNEQF
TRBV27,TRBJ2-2,ASSLTGVTGELF
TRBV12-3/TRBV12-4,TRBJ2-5,ASRRRGSRAAETQY
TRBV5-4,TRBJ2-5,ASSLNAGAETQY
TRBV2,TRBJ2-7,ASSEEKSYEQY
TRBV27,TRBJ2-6,ASSTRQVSGANVLT
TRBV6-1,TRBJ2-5,ASSEGGPHRGETQY